This entry is about one T cell receptor (beta chain). Its antigen target is currently unknown. No qualities accompany the bases; no much larger clone lies one base away. V trim: 5 bases; J trim: 5 bases; unmatched bases: 17. The CDR3, from cysteine to phenylalanine, totals 18 residues. Solely the CDR3 DNA is kept, with 54 bases framed from the first base. According to the germline V gene, CDR1 reads SGHVS and CDR2 reads FQNEAQ. The source of the sample is a study of T cell responses to AZD1222 COVID-19 vaccine (dated by TCRdb to about 2021). Describing the broader study: TCR sequencing covered over 230 trial participants: nearly 210 given two doses of AZD1222 and around 25 given two doses of MenACWY control vaccine. Trial participants were enrolled by age into subgroups of 18-55, 56-69 and 70-plus years, and around 140, 26 and 57 TCR-sequenced participants, respectively, were included in these subgroups.

The CDR3 regions of human TCRbeta chains were analyzed by immunosequencing. The original pipeline was this. Repertoire TCRs were checked for matches against a reference library of SARS-CoV-2-specific TCRs that had been generated using the MIRA antigen-specificity platform. Breadth was defined as the fraction of unique TCRs that were SARS-CoV-2-associated. Depth was defined as the fraction of total T cells that were SARS-CoV-2-associated. Using the MIRA data, each spike-specific TCR was assigned both to the spike region to which the TCR was reactive and to a CD4 or CD8 class. Log10-transformed breadth and depth values were compared by one-way ANOVA with Sidak's multiple comparisons tests. Held by TCRdb, this immuneACCESS table contains in-frame sequences only and omits some clones. Under half of the omission traces to an unresolved V gene where checked; the cause of the rest is unknown. For V, J and clone size, that table is used; D and trimming come from the DNA. The sample table lists roughly 80,000 clones, about 93% of them with a count of one. The top ten clonotypes cover 4.5% of the sample.

This specimen's time point label, per the study, means: baseline before first vaccination. According to the study, the label for this sample's treatment or condition signals: meningococcal conjugate vaccine given as trial control. The vaccinee samples were drawn from two UK trials, COV001 and COV002, one of which was a single-blind randomized controlled phase 2/3 trial testing AZD1222 (ChAdOx1 nCoV-19) in healthy adults. For TCRbeta chain sequencing, PBMC samples were collected from trial participants at day 0 and at day 28 after the second dose. What the study reported, not specific to this receptor: Conclusions about previously exposed vaccinees are limited because only a handful of AZD1222 recipients were SARS-CoV-2 seropositive at baseline. The 56-69-year group was small, and its depth increase did not reach significance, likely because of low power. The vaccine-associated CD4 TCRs covered the entire spike protein, and the dominant responses fell in regions 160-218 and 743-854. Nearly half of unique spike-specific TCRs reportedly recognized epitopes outside regions mutated in the B.1.351 and B.1.1.7 variants. Participants were mostly white British, with more females than males. The authors suggested clonal diversity may have been underestimated. Because no samples from the day 14 peak response were available, repertoires could be characterized only after the peak T cell response. A significant rise in spike-specific TCR breadth and depth was observed after two AZD1222 doses relative to day 0 and relative to MenACWY recipients.

The TCR was taken from an adult in good health. The rearranged segments are TRBV7-8 and TRBJ2-7; a stretch of 11 junction bases matches TRBD2. The source was peripheral blood, collected on day 0 of MenACWY control vaccination. The CDR3 reads CASSLTFPSSGRSHEQYF. The DNA is TGTGCCAGCAGCCTAACCTTCCCGTCTAGCGGGAGGTCCCACGAGCAGTACTTC.